Following are 3 T cell receptor beta chains from one sample sequenced in a study of T-cell memory formation after mild COVID-19. TCRdb re-called the 5' RACE reads through MiXCR, storing one row per CDR3 protein. The data contain fewer than 550,000 distinct CDR3 sequences, around 20% of them singletons. Sample: PBMCs or a T cell subset sorted from them (not recorded which). The source is an adult woman who had mild COVID-19 (a few samples of this study predate the infection). Cell type and time point are not known.

The V gene is TRBV9, the J gene TRBJ2-1; 10 nucleotides match TRBD2. This CDR3 is built from 17 residues. The germline V gene encodes CDR1 SGDLS and CDR2 YYNGEE. Losses at the gene ends were 3 bases for V and 6 bases for J; bases not matched to a gene: 12. CDR3 DNA sequence: TGTGCCAGCAGCGACCCTTTGAGCGGGAGGGGCCGCAATGAGCAGTTCTTC. Translated, it gives CASSDPLSGRGRNEQFF. Full variable domain (rest looked up from reference TRBV9 and TRBJ2-1): DSGVTQTPKHLITATGQRVTLRCSPRSGDLSVYWYQQSLDQGLQFLIQYYNGEERAKGNILERFSAQQFPDLHSELNLSSLELGDSALYFCASSDPLSGRGRNEQFFGPGTRLTVL.

The chain has TRBV4-2 and TRBJ1-1; the match to TRBD1 covers 11 bases. Unmatched junction bases numbered 0, after V lost 1 base and J lost 8 bases. CDR3 length: 13 residues. Germline-derived CDR1 and CDR2 are LGHNA and YNFKEQ. For the CDR3, the DNA is TGTGCCAGCAGCCAAGGGACAGGGGGCGAAGCTTTCTTT. It specifies CASSQGTGGEAFF.

The genes are TRBV2 and TRBJ2-3; 8 bases match TRBD2. The V segment lost 5 bases and the J segment 1 base; nucleotides outside the gene matches: 8. Looked up from germline, CDR1 is SNHLY and CDR2 is FYNNEI. The CDR3 totals 16 residues. CDR3 protein: CASSLRASGRTDTQYF. CDR3 nucleotide sequence: TGTGCCAGCAGTCTTAGGGCTAGCGGGCGCACAGATACGCAGTATTTT.